Given below is one TCR beta chain in context. Its antigen remains unknown. Germline V gene sequence: CDR1 SGHRS, CDR2 YFSETQ. The CDR3 has 16 amino acids. This entry is derived from a study of monozygotic twins with inflammatory bowel disease. Findings of the study overall: Distinction of different T cell subtypes was not possible. No one strong IBD-associated signal or clonotype was supported. By inverse Simpson index, TCRbeta diversity was lower in IBD patients than in healthy co-twins.

Each of the TCR libraries took around 3.5 ug of total RNA. TCRdb re-called the 5' RACE reads; one entry per CDR3 protein, DNA not given. This listing includes about 160,000 distinct CDR3 sequences. The chain is built from TRBV5-1 and TRBJ2-4; the TRBD1 assignment by TCRdb is unverifiable without DNA. Sample: blood. The clonotype originates from a human donor with ulcerative colitis or Crohn's disease, or a healthy co-twin of an affected twin (not recorded which). The CDR3 loop reads CASSLRGQGSPNIQYF.